Listed below are T cell receptor beta chains from one sample, sequenced in a study of blood T cells in healthy people across ages. Via MiXCR, TCRdb re-called the 5' RACE reads, giving one row per CDR3 protein. The data show approximately 290,000 distinct CDR3 sequences, with 27% seen just once and roughly 30% held by the top ten. The sequenced sample consisted of blood. Receptors were obtained from a woman aged 70-85 years in good health. The CDR3 runs from the conserved cysteine through the conserved F or W. Each record gives: clone size, J gene, D gene, V gene, CDR3 DNA, CDR3 protein. The D gene is left open where the match is weak. For some rows the clone size is stated as once, few or many, or as a class when expanded; others skip it.

size: .; J: TRBJ2-2; D: .; V: TRBV13; DNA: TGTGCCAGCAGCCCCCGGCTCGCCGGGGAGCTGTTTTTT; CDR3: CASSPRLAGELFF
size: many; J: TRBJ1-2; D: TRBD1; V: TRBV29-1; DNA: TGCAGCGTTTTCTCACAGGGGGATGGCTACACCTTC; CDR3: CSVFSQGDGYTF
size: .; J: TRBJ1-2; D: .; V: TRBV6-5; DNA: TGTGCCAGCAGTTCTGGAGGAAACTATGGCTACACCTTC; CDR3: CASSSGGNYGYTF
size: .; J: TRBJ2-1; D: TRBD2; V: TRBV7-3; DNA: TGTGCCAGCAGCCGGGGACTAGCGGGGAGCAATGAGCAGTTCTTC; CDR3: CASSRGLAGSNEQFF
size: few; J: TRBJ2-1; D: .; V: TRBV29-1; DNA: TGCAGCGTTGGTGGAAATGAGCAGTTCTTC; CDR3: CSVGGNEQFF
size: many; J: TRBJ2-5; D: TRBD2; V: TRBV20-1; DNA: TGCAGTGCTCTCCGACTAGCGGGAGGGCCTATAGGAGAGACCCAGTACTTC; CDR3: CSALRLAGGPIGETQYF
size: .; J: TRBJ1-2; D: .; V: TRBV7-9; DNA: TGTGCCAGCAGCTTAGAGTCTTGGGGCACAACGTATGGCTACACCTTC; CDR3: CASSLESWGTTYGYTF
size: .; J: TRBJ1-2; D: .; V: TRBV19; DNA: TGTGCCAGTAGCCCTGGGGGGTTTGATGGCTACACCTTC; CDR3: CASSPGGFDGYTF
size: few; J: TRBJ2-7; D: TRBD2; V: TRBV28; DNA: TGTGCCAGCAGTTTCGTCCTAGCGGGGGTCGAGCAGTACTTC; CDR3: CASSFVLAGVEQYF
size: few; J: TRBJ2-7; D: .; V: TRBV12-3/TRBV12-4; DNA: TGTGCCAGCAGCTTATCCGGGACCCCGTCTTACTTC; CDR3: CASSLSGTPSYF
size: .; J: TRBJ2-7; D: .; V: TRBV6-5; DNA: TGTGCCACTCAGACCGTGGGGGCCTCCTACGAGCAGTACTTC; CDR3: CATQTVGASYEQYF
size: few; J: TRBJ2-3; D: TRBD2; V: TRBV20-1; DNA: TGCAGTGCTAGGGGACTAGCGGACGGCACAGATACGCAGTATTTT; CDR3: CSARGLADGTDTQYF
size: .; J: TRBJ2-3; D: TRBD1; V: TRBV7-2; DNA: TGTGCCAGCAGCGATGGGACAGGGAAGACAGATACGCAGTATTTT; CDR3: CASSDGTGKTDTQYF
size: .; J: TRBJ2-7; D: .; V: TRBV10-3; DNA: TGTGCCATCAGTGATTCTGGGCTCACTGCCTACGAGCAGTACTTC; CDR3: CAISDSGLTAYEQYF
size: .; J: TRBJ1-1; D: .; V: TRBV12-3/TRBV12-4; DNA: TGTGCCAGCAGTTTAGGGCAGGCTAACACTGAAGCTTTCTTT; CDR3: CASSLGQANTEAFF
size: .; J: TRBJ2-5; D: TRBD2; V: TRBV7-2; DNA: TGTGCCAGCAGCTTGCGATCTAGCGGGGGCCCGGGGAAAGAGACCCAGTACTTC; CDR3: CASSLRSSGGPGKETQYF
size: few; J: TRBJ2-4; D: .; V: TRBV20-1; DNA: TGCAGTGCTAGACACAGGGGGGGGATTCAGTACTTC; CDR3: CSARHRGGIQYF